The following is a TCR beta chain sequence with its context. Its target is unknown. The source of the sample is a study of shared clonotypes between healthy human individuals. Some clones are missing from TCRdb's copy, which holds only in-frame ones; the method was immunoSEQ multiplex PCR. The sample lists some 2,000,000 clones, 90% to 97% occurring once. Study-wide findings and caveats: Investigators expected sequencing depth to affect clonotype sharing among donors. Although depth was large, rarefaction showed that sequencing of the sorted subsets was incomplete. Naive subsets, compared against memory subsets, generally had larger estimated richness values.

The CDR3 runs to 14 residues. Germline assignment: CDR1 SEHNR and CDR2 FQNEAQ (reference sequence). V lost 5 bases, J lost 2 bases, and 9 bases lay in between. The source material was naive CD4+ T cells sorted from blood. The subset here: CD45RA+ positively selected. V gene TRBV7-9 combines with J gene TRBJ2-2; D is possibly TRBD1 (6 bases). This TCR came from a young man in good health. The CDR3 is CASSGTRNTGELFF. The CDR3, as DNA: TGTGCCAGCAGCGGGACACGAAACACCGGGGAGCTGTTTTTT.